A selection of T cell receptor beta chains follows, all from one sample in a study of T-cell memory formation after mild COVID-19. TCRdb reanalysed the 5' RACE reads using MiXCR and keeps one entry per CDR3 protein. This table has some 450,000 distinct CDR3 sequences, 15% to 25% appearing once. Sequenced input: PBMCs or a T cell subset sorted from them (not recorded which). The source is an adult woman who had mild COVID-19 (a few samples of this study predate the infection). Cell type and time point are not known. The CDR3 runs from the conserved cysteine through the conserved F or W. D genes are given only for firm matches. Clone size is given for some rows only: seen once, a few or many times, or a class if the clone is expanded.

cdr3_aa: CASSQIRDSYEQYF
cdr3_nt: TGTGCCAGCAGTCAAATCCGGGACTCCTACGAGCAGTACTTC
d_call: -
v_call: TRBV6-5
j_call: TRBJ2-7
clone_size: -

cdr3_aa: CASSSRGDYNSPLHF
cdr3_nt: TGTGCCAGCAGCTCTAGGGGGGACTATAATTCACCCCTCCACTTT
d_call: -
v_call: TRBV11-2
j_call: TRBJ1-6
clone_size: few

cdr3_aa: CASSPGDRGRRAFF
cdr3_nt: TGTGCCAGCAGCCCGGGGGACAGGGGGCGAAGGGCTTTCTTT
d_call: TRBD1
v_call: TRBV9
j_call: TRBJ1-1
clone_size: few

cdr3_aa: CASSHWGQDGYGYTF
cdr3_nt: TGTGCCAGCAGCCATTGGGGACAGGACGGGTATGGCTACACCTTC
d_call: TRBD1
v_call: TRBV7-2
j_call: TRBJ1-2
clone_size: -

cdr3_aa: CASSLAARASPDTQYF
cdr3_nt: TGTGCCAGCAGCTTAGCGGCCAGGGCATCCCCAGATACGCAGTATTTT
d_call: -
v_call: TRBV7-6
j_call: TRBJ2-3
clone_size: few

cdr3_aa: CASSPRSRGAETQYF
cdr3_nt: TGCGCCAGCAGCCCCAGGTCACGAGGGGCAGAGACCCAGTACTTC
d_call: -
v_call: TRBV4-1
j_call: TRBJ2-5
clone_size: few

cdr3_aa: CSASGTLSYEQYF
cdr3_nt: TGCAGTGCTTCCGGGACCCTCTCCTACGAGCAGTACTTC
d_call: -
v_call: TRBV20-1
j_call: TRBJ2-7
clone_size: -

cdr3_aa: CASSPREGQGREQYF
cdr3_nt: TGTGCCAGCTCACCACGGGAGGGACAGGGGAGAGAGCAGTACTTC
d_call: TRBD1
v_call: TRBV18
j_call: TRBJ2-7
clone_size: few

cdr3_aa: CSVAGHNTEAFF
cdr3_nt: TGCAGCGTTGCGGGACACAACACTGAAGCTTTCTTT
d_call: -
v_call: TRBV29-1
j_call: TRBJ1-1
clone_size: -

cdr3_aa: CASRGGYQETQYF
cdr3_nt: TGTGCCAGCAGGGGGGGGTACCAAGAGACCCAGTACTTC
d_call: TRBD2
v_call: TRBV6-5
j_call: TRBJ2-5
clone_size: -

cdr3_aa: CAISETGIATDTQYF
cdr3_nt: TGTGCCATCAGTGAAACAGGGATAGCCACAGATACGCAGTATTTT
d_call: -
v_call: TRBV10-3
j_call: TRBJ2-3
clone_size: many

cdr3_aa: CASSLAREFSEQYF
cdr3_nt: TGTGCCAGTAGTCTTGCGCGGGAGTTCTCCGAGCAGTACTTC
d_call: TRBD2
v_call: TRBV19
j_call: TRBJ2-7
clone_size: -

cdr3_aa: CASSRDRGNTQYF
cdr3_nt: TGTGCCAGCAGCAGGGACAGGGGGAATACGCAGTATTTT
d_call: TRBD1
v_call: TRBV7-3
j_call: TRBJ2-3
clone_size: -

cdr3_aa: CASSPFGTGYDEQYF
cdr3_nt: TGCGCCAGCAGCCCTTTCGGGACAGGGTACGACGAGCAGTACTTC
d_call: TRBD1
v_call: TRBV5-1
j_call: TRBJ2-7
clone_size: -

cdr3_aa: CASSETTGVHEQYF
cdr3_nt: TGTGCCAGCAGCGAAACGACAGGGGTGCACGAGCAGTACTTC
d_call: TRBD1
v_call: TRBV13
j_call: TRBJ2-7
clone_size: -

cdr3_aa: CASSPTSTPYNEQFF
cdr3_nt: TGTGCCAGCAGCCCGACTAGCACCCCCTACAATGAGCAGTTCTTC
d_call: TRBD2
v_call: TRBV5-4
j_call: TRBJ2-1
clone_size: few

cdr3_aa: CASSAGASYNEQFF
cdr3_nt: TGTGCCAGCAGCGCAGGGGCCTCCTACAATGAGCAGTTCTTC
d_call: -
v_call: TRBV7-9
j_call: TRBJ2-1
clone_size: -

cdr3_aa: CASSPGPAYNEQFF
cdr3_nt: TGTGCCAGCAGTCCCGGGCCAGCCTACAATGAGCAGTTCTTC
d_call: -
v_call: TRBV6-2/TRBV6-3
j_call: TRBJ2-1
clone_size: once

cdr3_aa: CASSLGPSGQLETQYF
cdr3_nt: TGCGCCAGCAGCTTGGGCCCGTCGGGACAGTTAGAGACCCAGTACTTC
d_call: TRBD1
v_call: TRBV5-1
j_call: TRBJ2-5
clone_size: few

cdr3_aa: CATSARAPSYEQYF
cdr3_nt: TGTGCCACCAGTGCTAGGGCTCCGTCCTACGAGCAGTACTTC
d_call: -
v_call: TRBV24-1
j_call: TRBJ2-7
clone_size: -

cdr3_aa: CASSQDMPSYQETQYF
cdr3_nt: TGTGCCAGCAGCCAAGATATGCCCTCGTACCAAGAGACCCAGTACTTC
d_call: -
v_call: TRBV14
j_call: TRBJ2-5
clone_size: few

cdr3_aa: CASSDMGAGLAGTDTQYF
cdr3_nt: TGTGCCAGCAGTGATATGGGGGCAGGACTAGCGGGCACAGATACGCAGTATTTT
d_call: TRBD2
v_call: TRBV2
j_call: TRBJ2-3
clone_size: -

cdr3_aa: CASMSVGAVVSGYTF
cdr3_nt: TGTGCCAGCATGAGTGTGGGGGCGGTGGTTTCTGGCTACACCTTC
d_call: -
v_call: TRBV12-3/TRBV12-4
j_call: TRBJ1-2
clone_size: few

cdr3_aa: CASSFTWGWQSSYEQYF
cdr3_nt: TGCGCCAGCAGCTTTACTTGGGGATGGCAAAGCTCCTACGAGCAGTACTTC
d_call: -
v_call: TRBV5-1
j_call: TRBJ2-7
clone_size: many

cdr3_aa: CASIATGITEAFF
cdr3_nt: TGTGCCAGTATTGCCACGGGCATCACTGAAGCTTTCTTT
d_call: -
v_call: TRBV19
j_call: TRBJ1-1
clone_size: -

cdr3_aa: CASRGIQGTAFF
cdr3_nt: TGTGCCAGCAGGGGGATCCAGGGAACAGCTTTCTTT
d_call: -
v_call: TRBV6-5
j_call: TRBJ1-1
clone_size: -

cdr3_aa: CASSQVGRYSGNTIYF
cdr3_nt: TGTGCCAGCAGCCAAGTAGGACGGTACTCTGGAAACACCATATATTTT
d_call: -
v_call: TRBV3-1
j_call: TRBJ1-3
clone_size: few

cdr3_aa: CASSASELQNTEAFF
cdr3_nt: TGTGCCAGCAGCGCGTCGGAGTTACAGAACACTGAAGCTTTCTTT
d_call: -
v_call: TRBV9
j_call: TRBJ1-1
clone_size: few

cdr3_aa: CAIRARLARQGDTQYF
cdr3_nt: TGTGCCATCAGAGCGCGACTAGCACGTCAGGGGGATACGCAGTATTTT
d_call: -
v_call: TRBV10-3
j_call: TRBJ2-3
clone_size: many

cdr3_aa: CATSRTGGAEAFF
cdr3_nt: TGTGCCACCTCTCGGACAGGGGGCGCGGAGGCTTTCTTT
d_call: TRBD1
v_call: TRBV24-1
j_call: TRBJ1-1
clone_size: -

cdr3_aa: CASSQEGWLFYGYTF
cdr3_nt: TGTGCCAGCAGCCAAGAGGGGTGGCTTTTCTATGGCTACACCTTC
d_call: -
v_call: TRBV3-1
j_call: TRBJ1-2
clone_size: few

cdr3_aa: CSDRRGNNEQFF
cdr3_nt: TGCAGCGACAGACGGGGAAACAATGAGCAGTTCTTC
d_call: -
v_call: TRBV29-1
j_call: TRBJ2-1
clone_size: -

cdr3_aa: CASRRDVAYEQYF
cdr3_nt: TGTGCCAGCAGACGGGACGTCGCCTACGAGCAGTACTTC
d_call: -
v_call: TRBV6-5
j_call: TRBJ2-7
clone_size: -

cdr3_aa: CASSHGGGGSTDTQYF
cdr3_nt: TGCGCCAGCAGCCATGGCGGGGGGGGAAGCACAGATACGCAGTATTTT
d_call: TRBD2
v_call: TRBV5-1
j_call: TRBJ2-3
clone_size: few

cdr3_aa: CASSSPLDTQYF
cdr3_nt: TGTGCCAGCAGCTCGCCCTTGGATACGCAGTATTTT
d_call: -
v_call: TRBV5-4
j_call: TRBJ2-3
clone_size: many

cdr3_aa: CASRGRGLNQPQHF
cdr3_nt: TGTGCCAGCAGGGGGCGAGGTCTCAATCAGCCCCAGCATTTT
d_call: -
v_call: TRBV3-1
j_call: TRBJ1-5
clone_size: -

cdr3_aa: CASSLMGQQETQYF
cdr3_nt: TGTGCCAGCAGCTTAATGGGACAGCAAGAGACCCAGTACTTC
d_call: TRBD1
v_call: TRBV11-2
j_call: TRBJ2-5
clone_size: -

cdr3_aa: CASSEEAIPTYEQYF
cdr3_nt: TGTGCCAGCAGTGAGGAGGCGATCCCTACCTACGAGCAGTACTTC
d_call: -
v_call: TRBV2
j_call: TRBJ2-7
clone_size: -

cdr3_aa: CASSLGLVGTFGNTGELFF
cdr3_nt: TGTGCCAGCAGCTTAGGCCTGGTCGGGACATTCGGGAACACCGGGGAGCTGTTTTTT
d_call: -
v_call: TRBV11-2
j_call: TRBJ2-2
clone_size: few

cdr3_aa: CATSRDRVGNSPLHF
cdr3_nt: TGTGCCACCAGCAGAGATCGAGTAGGCAATTCACCCCTCCACTTT
d_call: -
v_call: TRBV15
j_call: TRBJ1-6
clone_size: few

cdr3_aa: CASGGRGTTQYF
cdr3_nt: TGTGCCAGCGGTGGGAGGGGGACGACCCAGTACTTC
d_call: -
v_call: TRBV6-5
j_call: TRBJ2-5
clone_size: few

cdr3_aa: CASSLAGGAGDEQFF
cdr3_nt: TGTGCCAGCAGCCTAGCGGGTGGGGCTGGGGATGAGCAGTTCTTC
d_call: TRBD2
v_call: TRBV7-3
j_call: TRBJ2-1
clone_size: many

cdr3_aa: CASSTQTGPWSNQPQHF
cdr3_nt: TGTGCCAGCAGCACGCAAACAGGGCCGTGGAGCAATCAGCCCCAGCATTTT
d_call: -
v_call: TRBV5-6
j_call: TRBJ1-5
clone_size: -

cdr3_aa: CASSLAGGWGWTEAFF
cdr3_nt: TGTGCCAGCAGCTTAGCCGGAGGTTGGGGATGGACTGAAGCTTTCTTT
d_call: -
v_call: TRBV11-1
j_call: TRBJ1-1
clone_size: once

cdr3_aa: CASSSLDSGRTSGTSYNEQFF
cdr3_nt: TGTGCCAGCAGCTCGCTCGACTCGGGACGGACTAGCGGGACCTCCTACAATGAGCAGTTCTTC
d_call: TRBD2
v_call: TRBV11-2
j_call: TRBJ2-1
clone_size: -

cdr3_aa: CAILGARGEQFF
cdr3_nt: TGTGCCATCCTGGGGGCGCGGGGTGAGCAGTTCTTC
d_call: -
v_call: TRBV7-6
j_call: TRBJ2-1
clone_size: -

cdr3_aa: CASSQETVSYEQYF
cdr3_nt: TGTGCCAGCAGCCAAGAGACAGTGTCCTACGAGCAGTACTTC
d_call: -
v_call: TRBV4-2
j_call: TRBJ2-7
clone_size: many

cdr3_aa: CASSLGDRDTEAFF
cdr3_nt: TGCGCCAGCAGCTTGGGGGACAGGGACACTGAAGCTTTCTTT
d_call: TRBD1
v_call: TRBV5-1
j_call: TRBJ1-1
clone_size: -

cdr3_aa: CASSRTSSADTQYF
cdr3_nt: TGCGCCAGCAGCCGGACTAGCTCCGCAGATACGCAGTATTTT
d_call: TRBD2
v_call: TRBV5-1
j_call: TRBJ2-3
clone_size: -

cdr3_aa: CASSPQGGSGELFF
cdr3_nt: TGTGCCAGCAGTCCTCAGGGGGGGTCCGGGGAGCTGTTTTTT
d_call: -
v_call: TRBV6-5
j_call: TRBJ2-2
clone_size: -

cdr3_aa: CASSPGPAQETQYF
cdr3_nt: TGTGCCAGTAGTCCGGGGCCGGCACAAGAGACCCAGTACTTC
d_call: -
v_call: TRBV19
j_call: TRBJ2-5
clone_size: many

cdr3_aa: CASSKVNKADLYF
cdr3_nt: TGTGCCAGCAGTAAGGTAAACAAGGCGGACCTGTACTTC
d_call: -
v_call: TRBV6-1
j_call: TRBJ2-5
clone_size: -

cdr3_aa: CASSSTGGKGEKLFF
cdr3_nt: TGTGCCAGCAGTTCCACAGGGGGCAAGGGTGAAAAACTGTTTTTT
d_call: TRBD1
v_call: TRBV12-3/TRBV12-4
j_call: TRBJ1-4
clone_size: -

cdr3_aa: CASSSPGHMNTGELFF
cdr3_nt: TGTGCCAGCAGCTCACCGGGACACATGAACACCGGGGAGCTGTTTTTT
d_call: -
v_call: TRBV12-3/TRBV12-4
j_call: TRBJ2-2
clone_size: -

cdr3_aa: CASSPPGQGSYGYTF
cdr3_nt: TGTGCCAGCAGTCCCCCCGGACAGGGGAGCTATGGCTACACCTTC
d_call: TRBD1
v_call: TRBV7-9
j_call: TRBJ1-2
clone_size: -

cdr3_aa: CASSQEWDSLYNEQFF
cdr3_nt: TGTGCCAGCAGCCAAGAGTGGGACAGCCTCTACAATGAGCAGTTCTTC
d_call: TRBD1
v_call: TRBV4-2
j_call: TRBJ2-1
clone_size: -